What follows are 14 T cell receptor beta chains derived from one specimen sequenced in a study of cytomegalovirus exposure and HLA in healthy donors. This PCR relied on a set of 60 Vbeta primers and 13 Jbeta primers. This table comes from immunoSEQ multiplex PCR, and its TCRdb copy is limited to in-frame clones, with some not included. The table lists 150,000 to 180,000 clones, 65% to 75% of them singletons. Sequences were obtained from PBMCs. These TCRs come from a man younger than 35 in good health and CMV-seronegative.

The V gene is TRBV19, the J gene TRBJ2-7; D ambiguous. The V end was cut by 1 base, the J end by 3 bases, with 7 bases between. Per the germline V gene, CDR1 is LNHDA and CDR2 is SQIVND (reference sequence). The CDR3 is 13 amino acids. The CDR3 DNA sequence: TGTGCCAGTAGTATAGGACTGAACTACGAGCAGTACGTC. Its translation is CASSIGLNYEQYV.

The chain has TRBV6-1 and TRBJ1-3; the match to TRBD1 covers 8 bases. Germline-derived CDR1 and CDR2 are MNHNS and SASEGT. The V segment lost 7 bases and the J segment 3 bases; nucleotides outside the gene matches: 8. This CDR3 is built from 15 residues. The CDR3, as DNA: TGTGCCAGCAACTGGCAGGGGGCTAATGGAAACACCATATATTTT. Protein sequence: CASNWQGANGNTIYF.

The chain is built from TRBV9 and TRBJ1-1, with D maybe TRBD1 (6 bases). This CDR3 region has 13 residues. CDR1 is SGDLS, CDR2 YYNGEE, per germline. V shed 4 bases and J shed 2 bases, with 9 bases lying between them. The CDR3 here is CASSKTGNTEAFF. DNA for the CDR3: TGTGCCAGCAGCAAGACAGGAAACACTGAAGCTTTCTTT.

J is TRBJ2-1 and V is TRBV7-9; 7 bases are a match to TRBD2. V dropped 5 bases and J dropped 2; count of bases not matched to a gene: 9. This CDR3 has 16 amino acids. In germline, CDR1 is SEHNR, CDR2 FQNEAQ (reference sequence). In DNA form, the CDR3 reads TGTGCCAGCAGCCCTCCAGGGAGCGGGACCTACAATGAGCAGTTCTTC. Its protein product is CASSPPGSGTYNEQFF.

CDR3 DNA: TGTGCCAGCAGCGTTATGACAGGAGGCTCCTACAATGAGCAGTTCTTC. Its translation: CASSVMTGGSYNEQFF. The rearrangement uses TRBV9 and TRBJ2-1, with D perhaps TRBD1 (6 bases). Per germline, CDR1 SGDLS and CDR2 YYNGEE. Trimming took off 2 bases at V and 0 bases at J, with 12 bases between the two ends. The CDR3 runs 16 residues. The variable domain in full, with the rest retrieved from reference TRBV9 and TRBJ2-1, is DSGVTQTPKHLITATGQRVTLRCSPRSGDLSVYWYQQSLDQGLQFLIQYYNGEERAKGNILERFSAQQFPDLHSELNLSSLELGDSALYFCASSVMTGGSYNEQFFGPGTRLTVL.

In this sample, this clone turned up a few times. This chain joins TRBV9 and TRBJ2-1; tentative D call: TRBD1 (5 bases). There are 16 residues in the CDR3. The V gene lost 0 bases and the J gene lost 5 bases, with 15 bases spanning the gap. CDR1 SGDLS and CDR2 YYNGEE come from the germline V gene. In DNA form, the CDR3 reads TGTGCCAGCAGCGTAGGTGGGGCGGTCCTCGACAATGAGCAGTTCTTC. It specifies CASSVGGAVLDNEQFF.

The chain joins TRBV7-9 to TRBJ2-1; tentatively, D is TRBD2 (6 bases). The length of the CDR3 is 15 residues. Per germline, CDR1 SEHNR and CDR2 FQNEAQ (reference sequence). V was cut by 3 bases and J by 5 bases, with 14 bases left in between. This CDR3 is CASSLITGANNEQFF. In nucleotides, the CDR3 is TGTGCCAGCAGCTTGATTACGGGAGCAAACAATGAGCAGTTCTTC.

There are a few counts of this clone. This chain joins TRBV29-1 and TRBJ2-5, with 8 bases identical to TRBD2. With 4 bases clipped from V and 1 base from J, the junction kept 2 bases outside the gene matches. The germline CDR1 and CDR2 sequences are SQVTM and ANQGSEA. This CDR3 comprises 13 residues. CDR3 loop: CSVAGTSQETQYF. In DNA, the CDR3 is TGCAGCGTTGCCGGGACTAGCCAAGAGACCCAGTACTTC.

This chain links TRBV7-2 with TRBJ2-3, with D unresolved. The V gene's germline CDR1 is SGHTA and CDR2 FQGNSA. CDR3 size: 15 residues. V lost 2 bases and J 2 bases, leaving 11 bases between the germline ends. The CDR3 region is CASSLRSLYTDTQYF. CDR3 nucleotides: TGTGCCAGCAGCTTAAGGAGCCTTTACACAGATACGCAGTATTTT.

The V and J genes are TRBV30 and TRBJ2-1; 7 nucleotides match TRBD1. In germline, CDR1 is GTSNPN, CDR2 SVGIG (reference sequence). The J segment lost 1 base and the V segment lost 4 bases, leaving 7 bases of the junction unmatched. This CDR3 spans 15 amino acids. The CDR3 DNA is TGTGCCTGGAACTCCGGGACAGCTTCCTACAATGAGCAGTTCTTC. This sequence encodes CAWNSGTASYNEQFF.

The CDR3: CASSGNEKLFF. The CDR3 DNA is TGTGCCAGCAGCGGGAATGAAAAACTGTTTTTT. This chain uses TRBV6-6 with TRBJ1-4; D remains ambiguous. Per germline, CDR1 MNHNY and CDR2 SVGAGI (reference sequence). The CDR3 is 11 amino acids. With 6 bases removed from V and 5 bases from J, the gap between germline ends came to 4 bases.

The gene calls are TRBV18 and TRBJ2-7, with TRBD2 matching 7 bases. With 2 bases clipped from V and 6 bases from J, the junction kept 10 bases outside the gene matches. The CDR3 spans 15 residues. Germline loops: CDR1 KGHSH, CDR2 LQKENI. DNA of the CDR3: TGTGCCAGCTCACCAAGAGCGGACCGCGGGGGCGAGCAGTACGTC. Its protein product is CASSPRADRGGEQYV.

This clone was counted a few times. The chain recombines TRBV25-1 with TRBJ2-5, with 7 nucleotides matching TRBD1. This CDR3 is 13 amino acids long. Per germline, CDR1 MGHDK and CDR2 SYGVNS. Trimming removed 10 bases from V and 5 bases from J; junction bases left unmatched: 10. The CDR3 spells CAISRGLGETQYF. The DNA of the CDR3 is TGTGCCATCTCCAGGGGGTTAGGGGAGACCCAGTACTTC. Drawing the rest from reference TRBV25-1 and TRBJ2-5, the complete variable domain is EADIYQTPRYLVIGTGKKITLECSQTMGHDKMYWYQQDPGMELHLIHYSYGVNSTEKGDLSSESTVSRIRTEHFPLTLESARPSHTSQYLCAISRGLGETQYFGPGTRLLVL.

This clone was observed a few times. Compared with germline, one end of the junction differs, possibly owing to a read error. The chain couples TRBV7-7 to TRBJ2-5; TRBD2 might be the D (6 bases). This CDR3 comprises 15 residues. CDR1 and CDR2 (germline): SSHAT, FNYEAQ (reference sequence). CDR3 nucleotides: TGTGCTAGCAGCTTAGGAGGAGGGAGGAGGGAGACCCAGTACTTC. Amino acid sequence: CASSLGGGRRETQYF.